This T cell receptor (beta chain) was sequenced for a study of T cell responses to AZD1222 COVID-19 vaccine. General observations from the study: Rises in breadth and depth of Spike-specific TCRs came after two AZD1222 doses. Nearly half of spike-specific TCRs reportedly go after variant regions that carry no mutations. Females outnumbered males among donors, who were mostly white British; clonal diversity was possibly underestimated. Baseline serostatus was positive in only five to seven AZD1222 recipients.

On this clone: Its antigen is not identified.

The CDR3 extends over 13 amino acids. Germline loops: CDR1 LNHDA, CDR2 SQIVND (reference sequence). The V and J ends lost 3 bases and 5 bases respectively, with 10 bases between them. The data were produced by immunoSEQ multiplex PCR, yet TCRdb's version contains in-frame clones alone and is incomplete. The sample has around 130,000 clones; approximately 92% are singletons. Sequences were derived from peripheral blood, sampled 28 days after the second AZD1222 dose. The rearrangement links TRBV19 to TRBJ1-2, with D hard to call. This receptor was obtained from an adult who received the AZD1222 COVID-19 vaccine. The CDR3, as DNA: TGTGCCAGTAGTATGTGGACGTCTTATGGCTACACCTTC. It translates to CASSMWTSYGYTF.